This T cell receptor (beta chain) was sequenced for a study of Graves' ophthalmopathy and Graves' hyperthyroidism. The V end was cut by 1 base, the J end by 0 bases, with 4 bases between. In germline, CDR1 is LNHDA, CDR2 SQIVND (reference sequence). This CDR3 spans 13 amino acids. In this sample, this clonotype turned up many times. RNA transcripts served as template for amplifying TCR beta CDR3 sequences. First-round RT-PCR employed HTBI primers, with a second-round multiplex PCR after it. MiXCR, run by TCRdb on the multiplex PCR reads, gives a single entry per CDR3 protein. The repertoire consists of some 350,000 distinct CDR3 sequences, with about 17% occurring once and the leading ten covering 2.4%. PBMCs were isolated from an approximately 10 ml sample of fresh peripheral blood.

The clonotype originates from an adult woman with stable Graves' hyperthyroidism. Sequencing used peripheral blood. The chain couples TRBV19 to TRBJ2-7; no clear D gene. The CDR3 region has the DNA TGTGCCAGTAGTATAGGAGCCTCCTACGAGCAGTACTTC. The encoded protein is CASSIGASYEQYF.